The TCR beta chain described here comes from a study of CD8 T cells in ankylosing spondylitis. General study findings and limits: Disease-linked clones were reportedly significantly enriched in matched ankylosing spondylitis synovial fluid. Disease-linked clones had a CD8+ phenotype and relatively low frequency in peripheral blood.

The CDR3 length is 15 residues. Germline V gene lookup returns CDR1 DFQATT and CDR2 SNEGSKA (reference sequence). J gave up 4 bases and V 3 bases, and 9 bases lay outside the gene matches. Concerning this clonotype: Its antigen is undetermined.

Using its own MiXCR run on the 5' RACE reads, TCRdb lists one record per CDR3 protein. The table includes 250,000 or so distinct CDR3 sequences, 20% to 30% detected once. The receptor's source is a male donor with ankylosing spondylitis or in good health (not recorded which). V gene TRBV20-1 combines with J gene TRBJ2-5; 9 positions agree with TRBD2. The sequenced sample was blood, either unsorted or a sorted T cell fraction (not recorded which). Here the CDR3 reads CSASRFAGGSETQYF. CDR3 coding DNA: TGCAGTGCTAGCCGATTTGCGGGGGGGTCAGAGACCCAGTACTTC.